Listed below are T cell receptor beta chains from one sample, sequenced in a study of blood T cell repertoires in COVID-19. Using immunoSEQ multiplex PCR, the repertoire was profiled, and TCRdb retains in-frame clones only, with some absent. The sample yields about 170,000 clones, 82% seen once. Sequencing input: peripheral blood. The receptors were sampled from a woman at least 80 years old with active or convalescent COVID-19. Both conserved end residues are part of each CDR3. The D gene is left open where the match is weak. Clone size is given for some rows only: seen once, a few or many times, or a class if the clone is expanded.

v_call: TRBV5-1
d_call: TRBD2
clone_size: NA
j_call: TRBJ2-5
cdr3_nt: TGCGCCAGCAGCTTCCAGGGACTAGCGGAAGAGACCCAGTACTTC
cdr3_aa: CASSFQGLAEETQYF

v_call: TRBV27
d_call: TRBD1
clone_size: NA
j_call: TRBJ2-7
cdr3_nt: TGTGCCAGCAGAAACAGGGGCGGCTACGAGCAGTACTTC
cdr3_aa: CASRNRGGYEQYF

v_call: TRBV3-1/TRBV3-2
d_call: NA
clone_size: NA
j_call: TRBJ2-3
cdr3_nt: TGTGCCAGCAGCCAAGGATTCGGGGGATCAGATACGCAGTATTTT
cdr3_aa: CASSQGFGGSDTQYF

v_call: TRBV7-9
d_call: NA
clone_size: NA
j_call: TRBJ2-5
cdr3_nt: TGTGCCAGCAGCCAAATCTTAGCGTACCAAGAGACCCAGTACTTC
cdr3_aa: CASSQILAYQETQYF

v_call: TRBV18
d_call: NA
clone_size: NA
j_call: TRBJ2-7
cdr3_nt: TGTGCCAGCTCACCACCGGGGCCCTTCTACGAGCAGTACTTC
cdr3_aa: CASSPPGPFYEQYF

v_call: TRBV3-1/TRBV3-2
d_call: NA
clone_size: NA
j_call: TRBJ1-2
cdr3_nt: TGTGCCAGCGCGAAAGGAGAGTTCTCTAGTGGCTACACCTTC
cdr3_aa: CASAKGEFSSGYTF

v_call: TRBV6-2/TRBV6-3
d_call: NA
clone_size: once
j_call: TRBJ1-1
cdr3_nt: TGTGCCAGCAGTCCCCACAGGGTATCGAACACTGAAGCTTTCTTT
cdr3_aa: CASSPHRVSNTEAFF

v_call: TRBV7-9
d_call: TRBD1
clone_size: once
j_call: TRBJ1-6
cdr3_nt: TGTGCCAGCAGCCGACAGGGTTTTAATTCACCCCTCCACTTT
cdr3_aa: CASSRQGFNSPLHF

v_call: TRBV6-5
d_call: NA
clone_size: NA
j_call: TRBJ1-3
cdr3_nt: TGTGCCAGCAGCACAGGGTTTTCTGGAAACACCATATATTTT
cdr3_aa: CASSTGFSGNTIYF

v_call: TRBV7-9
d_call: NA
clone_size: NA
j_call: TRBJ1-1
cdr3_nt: TGTGCCAGCAGCCCGCCGGGAGGGAGCAACACTGAAGCTTTCTTT
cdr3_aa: CASSPPGGSNTEAFF

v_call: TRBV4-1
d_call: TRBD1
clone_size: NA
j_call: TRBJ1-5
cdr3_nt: TGCGCCAGCAGCCGTGTAAAGGGGACAGGGGTTGGCAATCAGCCCCAGCATTTT
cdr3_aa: CASSRVKGTGVGNQPQHF

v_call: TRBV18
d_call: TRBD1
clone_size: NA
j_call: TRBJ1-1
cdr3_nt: TGTGCCAGCTCTTACGCCGGACAGGGGGCGCCGAACGCTGAAGCTTTCTTT
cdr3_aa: CASSYAGQGAPNAEAFF

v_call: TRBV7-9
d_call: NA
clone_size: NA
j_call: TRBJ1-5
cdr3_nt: TGTGCCAGCAGCTTTGGTCCAGGGCCCCAGCATTTT
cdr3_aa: CASSFGPGPQHF

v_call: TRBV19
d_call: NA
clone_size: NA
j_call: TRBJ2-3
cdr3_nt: TGTGCCAGTAGTACTTACACCAACCCAGATACGCAGTATTTT
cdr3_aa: CASSTYTNPDTQYF

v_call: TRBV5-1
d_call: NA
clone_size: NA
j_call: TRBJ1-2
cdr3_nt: TGCGCCAGCAGCTTGCAGGGGCCGGGATATGGCTACACCTTC
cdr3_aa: CASSLQGPGYGYTF

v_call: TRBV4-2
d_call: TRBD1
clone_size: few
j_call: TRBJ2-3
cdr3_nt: TGTGCCAGCAGTAAGGGGCGGACAGGATCCACAGATACGCAGTATTTT
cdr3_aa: CASSKGRTGSTDTQYF

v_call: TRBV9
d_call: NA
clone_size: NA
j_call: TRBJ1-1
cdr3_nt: TGTGCCAGCAGCGCGAGGGGGGAGGGCTACACTGAAGCTTTCTTT
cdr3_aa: CASSARGEGYTEAFF

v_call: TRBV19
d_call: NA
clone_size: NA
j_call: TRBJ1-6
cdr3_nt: TGTGCCAGTACTATAAGGGGTTTGGATTCACCCCTCCACTTT
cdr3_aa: CASTIRGLDSPLHF

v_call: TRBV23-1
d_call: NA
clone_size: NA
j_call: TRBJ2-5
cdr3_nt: TGCGCCAGCAGTCAATCGTCCAACGGACTACCAGAAACCCAGTACTTC
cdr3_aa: CASSQSSNGLPETQYF

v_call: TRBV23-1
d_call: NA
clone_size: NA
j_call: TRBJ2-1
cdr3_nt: TGCGCCAGCAGTCAAACCTACCCGAGATGGGGGCGACCCCAGCAGTTCTTC
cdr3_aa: CASSQTYPRWGRPQQFF

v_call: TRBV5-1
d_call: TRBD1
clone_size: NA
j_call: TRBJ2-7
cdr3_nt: TGCGCCAGCAGCTTTCCGGACAGGGACCACGAGCAGTACTTC
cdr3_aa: CASSFPDRDHEQYF

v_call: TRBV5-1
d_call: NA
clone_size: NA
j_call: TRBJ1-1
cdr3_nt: TGCGCCAGCAGCATACAGGGTTGGACTGAAGCTTTCTTT
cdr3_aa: CASSIQGWTEAFF

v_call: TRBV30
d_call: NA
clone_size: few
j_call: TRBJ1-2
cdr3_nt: TGTGCCTTTAATTCGGTCTATGGCTACACCTTC
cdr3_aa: CAFNSVYGYTF

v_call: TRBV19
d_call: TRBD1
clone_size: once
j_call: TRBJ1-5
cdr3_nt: TGTGCCAGTAGTATAATAATTCGACAGGGAAACAATCAGCCCCAGCATTTT
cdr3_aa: CASSIIIRQGNNQPQHF

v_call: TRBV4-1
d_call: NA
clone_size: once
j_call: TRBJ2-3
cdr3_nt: TGCGCCAGCAGCCAAGATTTAGCGGCAAGCACAGATACGCAGTATTTT
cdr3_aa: CASSQDLAASTDTQYF

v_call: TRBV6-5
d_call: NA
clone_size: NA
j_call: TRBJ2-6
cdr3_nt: TGTGCCAGCAGCTTGAGCTCTGGGGCCAACGTCCTGACTTTC
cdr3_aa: CASSLSSGANVLTF

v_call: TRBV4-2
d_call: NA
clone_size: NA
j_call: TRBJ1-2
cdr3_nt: TGTGCCAGCAGCCAAGATCGGTATGGCTACACCTTC
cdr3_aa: CASSQDRYGYTF

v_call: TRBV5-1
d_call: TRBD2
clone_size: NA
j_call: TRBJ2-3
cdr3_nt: TGCGCCAGCAGGGTTAGCGGGGACAGCACAGATACGCAGTATTTT
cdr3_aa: CASRVSGDSTDTQYF

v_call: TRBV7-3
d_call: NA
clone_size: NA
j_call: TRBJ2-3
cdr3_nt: TGTGCCAGCAGCTTCAGGGGGGTCAGCACAGATACGCAGTATTTT
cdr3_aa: CASSFRGVSTDTQYF

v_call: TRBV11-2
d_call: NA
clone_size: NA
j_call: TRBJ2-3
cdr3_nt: TGTGCCAGCAGCTTAGTAGGGAGAGCAGATACGCAGTATTTT
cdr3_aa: CASSLVGRADTQYF

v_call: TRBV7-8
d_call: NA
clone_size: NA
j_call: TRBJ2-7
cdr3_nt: TGTGCCAGCAGCCCGAACACTATCACCTACGAGCAGTACTTC
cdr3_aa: CASSPNTITYEQYF

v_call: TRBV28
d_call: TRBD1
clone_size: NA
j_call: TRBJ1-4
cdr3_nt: TGTGCCAGCAGTTCCCCGGGACAGGACAGTGAAAAACTGTTTTTT
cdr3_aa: CASSSPGQDSEKLFF

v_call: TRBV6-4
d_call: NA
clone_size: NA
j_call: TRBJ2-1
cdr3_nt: TGTGCCAGCAGAAGGGACTCTTACAATGAGCAGTTCTTC
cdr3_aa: CASRRDSYNEQFF

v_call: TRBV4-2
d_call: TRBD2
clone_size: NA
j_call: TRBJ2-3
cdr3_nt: TGTGCCAGCAGCCAAGAAGAAGGGACTAGCGGAGCCGGGAGCACAGATACGCAGTATTTT
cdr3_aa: CASSQEEGTSGAGSTDTQYF

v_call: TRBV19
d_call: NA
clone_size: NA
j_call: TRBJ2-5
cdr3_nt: TGTGCCAGTAGTATGGCAGGCAGGGGCGTAAGGGAGACCCAGTACTTC
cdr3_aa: CASSMAGRGVRETQYF

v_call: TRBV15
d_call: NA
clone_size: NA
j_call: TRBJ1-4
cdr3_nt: TGTGCCACCAGCAGAGGGGGGGGTAATGAAAAACTGTTTTTT
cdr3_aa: CATSRGGGNEKLFF

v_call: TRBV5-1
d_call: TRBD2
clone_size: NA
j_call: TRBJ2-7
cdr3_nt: TGCGCCAGCAGCCCAGGGACGGCGGGAGTTGAGCAGTACTTC
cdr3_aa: CASSPGTAGVEQYF

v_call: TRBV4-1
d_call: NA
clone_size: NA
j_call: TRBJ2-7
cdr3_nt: TGCGCCAGCAGCCAGACCGCCGGGGTGAGGTATAACGAGCAGTACTTC
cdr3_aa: CASSQTAGVRYNEQYF

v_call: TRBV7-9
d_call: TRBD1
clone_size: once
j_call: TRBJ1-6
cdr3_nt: TGTGCCAGCAGCGGGACAGGGGGTTCACCCCTCCACTTT
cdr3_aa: CASSGTGGSPLHF

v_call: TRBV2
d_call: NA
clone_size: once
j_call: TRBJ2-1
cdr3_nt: TGTGCCAGCAGTGACGTTGAGCAGTTCTTC
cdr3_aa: CASSDVEQFF

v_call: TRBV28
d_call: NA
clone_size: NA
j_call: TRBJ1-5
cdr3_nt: TGTGCCAGCAGTTTTTTCGGGGTCTTGCCCCAAAATAGCAATCAGCCCCAGCATTTT
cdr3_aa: CASSFFGVLPQNSNQPQHF

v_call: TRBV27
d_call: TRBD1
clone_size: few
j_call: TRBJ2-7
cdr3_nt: TGTGCCAGCATGTCCCCAGGGGGATCCTACGAGCAGTACTTC
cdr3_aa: CASMSPGGSYEQYF

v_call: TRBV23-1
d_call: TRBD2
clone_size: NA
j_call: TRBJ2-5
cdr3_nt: TGCGCCAGCAGTCAATCGTTGGTAGCGGGAGATTTAAAAGAGACCCAGTACTTC
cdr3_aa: CASSQSLVAGDLKETQYF

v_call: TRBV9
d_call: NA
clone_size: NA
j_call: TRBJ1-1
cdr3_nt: TGTGCCAGCAGCCGACGGCCGGGGAGGGGTACAATGAACACTGAAGCTTTCTTT
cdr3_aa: CASSRRPGRGTMNTEAFF

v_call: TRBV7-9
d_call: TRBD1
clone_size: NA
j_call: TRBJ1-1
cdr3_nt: TGTGCCAGCAGCGCGCAGGGGGCGCCGGGCACTGAAGCTTTCTTT
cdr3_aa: CASSAQGAPGTEAFF

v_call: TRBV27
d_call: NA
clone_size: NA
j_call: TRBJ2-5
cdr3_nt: TGTGCCAGCAGTTTTCGAGAGTCGGAGACCCAGTACTTC
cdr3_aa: CASSFRESETQYF

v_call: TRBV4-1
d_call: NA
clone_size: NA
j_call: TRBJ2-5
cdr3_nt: TGCGCCAGCAGCCAAGGATACGGAGGGATTCAGGGGACCCAGTACTTC
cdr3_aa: CASSQGYGGIQGTQYF

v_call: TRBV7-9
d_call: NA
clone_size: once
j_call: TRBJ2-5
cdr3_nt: TGTGCCAGCAGCCCCGCGACAGCCCAAGAGACCCAGTACTTC
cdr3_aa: CASSPATAQETQYF

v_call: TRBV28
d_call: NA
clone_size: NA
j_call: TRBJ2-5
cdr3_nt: TGTGCCAGCAGGCCAGGGGTTATTGGAGAGACCCAGTACTTC
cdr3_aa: CASRPGVIGETQYF

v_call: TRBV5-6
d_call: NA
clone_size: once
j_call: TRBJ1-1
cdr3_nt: TGTGCCAGCAGCCCGGGGGGAGGGTGGAACACTGAAGCTTTCTTT
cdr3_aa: CASSPGGGWNTEAFF

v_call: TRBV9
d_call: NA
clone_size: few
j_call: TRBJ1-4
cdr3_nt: TGTGCCAGCTCACTCCTGACAGGACCTAATGAAAAACTGTTTTTT
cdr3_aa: CASSLLTGPNEKLFF

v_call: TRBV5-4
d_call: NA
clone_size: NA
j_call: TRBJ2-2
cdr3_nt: TGTGCCAGCAGCGTTAGGAGAGGGAACACCGGGGAGCTGTTTTTT
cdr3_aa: CASSVRRGNTGELFF

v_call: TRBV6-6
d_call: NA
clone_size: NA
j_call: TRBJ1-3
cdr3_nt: TGTGCCAGCACCACGGGACTGGGAAACACCATATATTTT
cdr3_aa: CASTTGLGNTIYF

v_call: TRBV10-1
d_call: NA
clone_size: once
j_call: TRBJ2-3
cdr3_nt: TGCGCCAGCAGTGAGGGAGGGGACGGACGGGAACTCAATAGCACAGATACGCAGTATTTT
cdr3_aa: CASSEGGDGRELNSTDTQYF

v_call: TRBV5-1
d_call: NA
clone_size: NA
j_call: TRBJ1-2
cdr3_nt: TGCGCCAGCAGCTTGGTAGCAGGGCTCGATGGCTACACCTTC
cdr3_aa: CASSLVAGLDGYTF

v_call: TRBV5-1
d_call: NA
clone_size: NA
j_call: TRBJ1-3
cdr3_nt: TGCGCCAGCAGCTTCGGACGGGACTTCTCTGGAAACACCATATATTTT
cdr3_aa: CASSFGRDFSGNTIYF

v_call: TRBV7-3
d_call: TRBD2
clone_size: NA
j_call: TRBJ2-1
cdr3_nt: TGTGCCAGCAGCCCCCAGGGACTAGCGGGAAATGAGCAGTTCTTC
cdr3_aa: CASSPQGLAGNEQFF

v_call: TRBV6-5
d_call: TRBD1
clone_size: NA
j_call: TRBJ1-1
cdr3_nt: TGTGCCAGCAGACCGGGGACAGGCGAAGAAGCTTTCTTT
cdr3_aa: CASRPGTGEEAFF

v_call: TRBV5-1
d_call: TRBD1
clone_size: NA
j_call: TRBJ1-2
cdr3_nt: TGCGCCAGCAGCTCACGCCCAGGGGGCTATGGCTACACCTTC
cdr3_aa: CASSSRPGGYGYTF